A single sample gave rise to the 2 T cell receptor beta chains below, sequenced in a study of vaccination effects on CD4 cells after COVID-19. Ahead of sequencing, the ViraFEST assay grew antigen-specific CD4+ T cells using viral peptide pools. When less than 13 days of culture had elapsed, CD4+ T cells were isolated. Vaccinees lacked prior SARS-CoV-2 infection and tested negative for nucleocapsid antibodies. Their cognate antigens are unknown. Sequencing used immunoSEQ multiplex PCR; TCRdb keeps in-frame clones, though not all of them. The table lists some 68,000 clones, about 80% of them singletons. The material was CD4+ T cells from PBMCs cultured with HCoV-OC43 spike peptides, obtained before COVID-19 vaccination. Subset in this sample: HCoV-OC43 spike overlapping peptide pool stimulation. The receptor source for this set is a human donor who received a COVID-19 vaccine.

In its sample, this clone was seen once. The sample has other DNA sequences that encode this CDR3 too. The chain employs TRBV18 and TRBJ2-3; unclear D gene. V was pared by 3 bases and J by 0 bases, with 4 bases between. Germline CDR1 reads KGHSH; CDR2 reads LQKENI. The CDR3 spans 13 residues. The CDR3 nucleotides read TGTGCCAGCTCACCCGGGAGCACAGATACGCAGTATTTT. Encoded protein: CASSPGSTDTQYF. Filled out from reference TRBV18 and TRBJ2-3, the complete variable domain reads NAGVMQNPRHLVRRRGQEARLRCSPMKGHSHVYWYRQLPEEGLKFMVYLQKENIIDESGMPKERFSAEFPKEGPSILRIQQVVRGDSAAYFCASSPGSTDTQYFGPGTRLTVL.

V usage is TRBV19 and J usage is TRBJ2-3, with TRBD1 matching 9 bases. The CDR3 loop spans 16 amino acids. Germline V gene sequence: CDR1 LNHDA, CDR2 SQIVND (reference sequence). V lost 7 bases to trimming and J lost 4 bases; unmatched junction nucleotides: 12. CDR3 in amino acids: CASTRRGGQGSDTQYF. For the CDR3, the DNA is TGTGCCAGTACTCGGAGGGGGGGACAGGGCTCAGATACGCAGTATTTT.